One TCR beta chain is described in this entry. Its antigen is undetermined. This entry comes from a study of T cell clonotyping in hematopoietic cell transplantation. In the study overall: Pretransplant recipient samples were taken after cytoreduction.

Clones were read by immunoSEQ multiplex PCR, and TCRdb kept only the in-frame ones, dropping some. The table lists under 45,000 clones, 85% to 95% of them singletons, with about 1.5% in the top ten. Germline V gene data show CDR1 as SGHVS and CDR2 as FQNEAQ. Trimming removed 3 bases from V and 7 bases from J, with 16 bases in between. This CDR3 spans 15 amino acids. The time point here: recipient sample about 28 days before transplant, after cytoreduction. Blood collection times were about day -28 and days 30, 100, 180 posttransplant. Study-wide results and limits: Higher Inverse Simpson Index values in graft donor and pretransplant recipient predicted broader posttransplant TCR diversity. Pathologically expanded recipient clonotypes increased progressively from day 30 to day 180 as diversity fell.

This chain uses TRBV7-8 with TRBJ1-5, with D perhaps matching TRBD1 (5 bases). This receptor was identified in a man aged 35 to 55 with chronic myeloid leukemia. Some clones in this sample may be carry-over from other donors' samples. The sequenced sample was peripheral blood mononuclear cells, obtained before stem cell transplant. CDR3 nucleotide sequence: TGTGCCAGCAGCTTTTCCGGGGCCTCCGGGCAGCCCCAGCATTTT. This sequence encodes CASSFSGASGQPQHF.